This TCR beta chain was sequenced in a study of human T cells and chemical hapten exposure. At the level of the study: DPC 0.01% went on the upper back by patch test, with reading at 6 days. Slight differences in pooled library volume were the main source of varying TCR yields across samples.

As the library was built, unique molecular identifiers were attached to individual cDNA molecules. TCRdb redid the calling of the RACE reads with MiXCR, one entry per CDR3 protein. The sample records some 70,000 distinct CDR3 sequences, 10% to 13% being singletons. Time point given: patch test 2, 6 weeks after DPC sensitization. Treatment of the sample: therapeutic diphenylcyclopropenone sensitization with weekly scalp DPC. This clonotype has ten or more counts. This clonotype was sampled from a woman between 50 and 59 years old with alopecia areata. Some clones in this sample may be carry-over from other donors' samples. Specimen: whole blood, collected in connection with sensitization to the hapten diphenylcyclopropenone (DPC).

The CDR3 DNA is TGTGCCAGCAGTTTCTCGGGACTAGCGGGAGGTTACGAGCAGTACTTC. Its translation is CASSFSGLAGGYEQYF. This chain joins TRBV28 and TRBJ2-7, with 15 bases lining up with TRBD2. Germline CDR1 reads MDHEN; CDR2 reads SYDVKM. V lost 3 bases to trimming and J lost 4 bases; unmatched junction nucleotides: 4. The CDR3 is made up of 16 amino acids.